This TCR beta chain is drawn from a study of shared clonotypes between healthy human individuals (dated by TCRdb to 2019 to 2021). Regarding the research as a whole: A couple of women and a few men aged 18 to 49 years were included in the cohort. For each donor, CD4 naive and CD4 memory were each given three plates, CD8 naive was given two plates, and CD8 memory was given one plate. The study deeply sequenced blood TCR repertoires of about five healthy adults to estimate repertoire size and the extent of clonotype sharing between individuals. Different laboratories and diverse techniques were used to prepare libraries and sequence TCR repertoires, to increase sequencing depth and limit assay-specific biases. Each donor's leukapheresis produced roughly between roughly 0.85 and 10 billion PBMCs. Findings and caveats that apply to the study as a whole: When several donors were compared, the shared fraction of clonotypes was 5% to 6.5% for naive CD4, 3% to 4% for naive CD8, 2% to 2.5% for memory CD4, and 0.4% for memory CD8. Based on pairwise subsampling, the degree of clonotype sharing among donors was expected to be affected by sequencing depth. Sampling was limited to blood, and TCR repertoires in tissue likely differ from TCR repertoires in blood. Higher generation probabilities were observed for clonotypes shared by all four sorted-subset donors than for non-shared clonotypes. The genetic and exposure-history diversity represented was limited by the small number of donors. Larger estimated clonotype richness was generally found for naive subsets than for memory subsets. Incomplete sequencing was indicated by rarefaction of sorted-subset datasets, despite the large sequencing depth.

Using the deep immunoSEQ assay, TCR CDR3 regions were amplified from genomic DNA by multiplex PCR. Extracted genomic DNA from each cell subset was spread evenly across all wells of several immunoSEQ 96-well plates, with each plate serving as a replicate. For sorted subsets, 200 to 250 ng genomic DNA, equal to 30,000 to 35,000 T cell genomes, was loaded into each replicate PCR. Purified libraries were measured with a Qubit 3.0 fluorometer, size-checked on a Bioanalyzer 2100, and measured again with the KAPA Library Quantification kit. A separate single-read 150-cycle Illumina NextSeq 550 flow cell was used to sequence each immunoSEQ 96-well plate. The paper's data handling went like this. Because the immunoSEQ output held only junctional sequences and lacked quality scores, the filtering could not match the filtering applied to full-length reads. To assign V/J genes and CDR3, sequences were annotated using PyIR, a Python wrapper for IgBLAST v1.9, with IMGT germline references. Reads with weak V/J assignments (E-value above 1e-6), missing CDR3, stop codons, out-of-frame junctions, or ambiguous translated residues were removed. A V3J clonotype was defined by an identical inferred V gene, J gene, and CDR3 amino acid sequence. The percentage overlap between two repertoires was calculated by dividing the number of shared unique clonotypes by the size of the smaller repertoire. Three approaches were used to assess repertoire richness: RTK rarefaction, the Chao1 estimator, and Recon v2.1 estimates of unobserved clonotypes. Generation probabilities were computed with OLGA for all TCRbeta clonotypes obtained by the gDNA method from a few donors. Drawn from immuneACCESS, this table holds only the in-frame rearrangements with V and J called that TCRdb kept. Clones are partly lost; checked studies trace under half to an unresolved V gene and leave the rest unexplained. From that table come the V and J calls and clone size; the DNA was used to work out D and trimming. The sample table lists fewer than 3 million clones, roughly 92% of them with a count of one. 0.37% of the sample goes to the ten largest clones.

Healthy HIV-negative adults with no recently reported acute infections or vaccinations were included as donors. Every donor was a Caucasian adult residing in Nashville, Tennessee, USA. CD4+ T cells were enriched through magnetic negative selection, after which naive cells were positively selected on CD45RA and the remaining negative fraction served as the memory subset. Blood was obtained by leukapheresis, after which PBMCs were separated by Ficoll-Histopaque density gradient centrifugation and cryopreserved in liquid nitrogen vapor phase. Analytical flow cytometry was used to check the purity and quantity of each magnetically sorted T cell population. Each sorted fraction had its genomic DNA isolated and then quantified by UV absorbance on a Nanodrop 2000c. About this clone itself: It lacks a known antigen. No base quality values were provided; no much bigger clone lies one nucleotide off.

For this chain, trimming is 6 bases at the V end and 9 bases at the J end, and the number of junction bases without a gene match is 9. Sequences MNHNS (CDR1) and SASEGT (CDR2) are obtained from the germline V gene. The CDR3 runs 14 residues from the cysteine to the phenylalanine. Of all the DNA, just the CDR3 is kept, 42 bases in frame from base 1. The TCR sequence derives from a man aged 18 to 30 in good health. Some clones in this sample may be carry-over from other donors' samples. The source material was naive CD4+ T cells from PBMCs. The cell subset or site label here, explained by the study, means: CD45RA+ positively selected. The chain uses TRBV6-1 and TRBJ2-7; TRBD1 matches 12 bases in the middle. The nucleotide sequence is TGTGCCAGCAGCGTAGCGGGACAGGGGGCGCCGCAGTACTTC. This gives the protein CASSVAGQGAPQYF.